The source of this TCR beta chain is a study of radiotherapy plus CTLA-4 blockade in lung cancer. Profiled with immunoSEQ multiplex PCR; TCRdb holds only in-frame clones, not every one. The data hold some 74,000 clones, with around 80% observed a single time. This CDR3 is built from 10 residues. CDR1 is SQVTM and CDR2 is ANQGSEA in the germline V gene. V lost 5 bases and J 13 bases, leaving 12 bases between the germline ends. The chain is built from TRBV29-1 and TRBJ2-1; D remains unclear. The source was peripheral blood, collected from a patient treated with radiotherapy plus ipilimumab. The TCR comes from a human donor with non-small cell lung cancer who had a complete response to radiotherapy plus ipilimumab. The CDR3 bases are TGCAGCGTTCACAGTGGACCCCAGTTCTTC. Protein: CSVHSGPQFF.